The source of this TCR beta chain is a study of beta chain features in type 1 diabetes. Whole-study context: The number of sorted cells examined across all samples was 107,917,701. Study-wide results and limits: A potential PCR bias toward shorter templates would be equal in patient and control samples. Researchers report that Type 1 diabetes patients had moderately but significantly shorter TCRB CDR3s across all four CD4+ subsets.

Trimming left V 2 bases short and J 4 bases short, with 8 bases between. Germline V gene lookup returns CDR1 SGHNT and CDR2 YENEEA. This CDR3 comprises 13 residues. A note on this clone: The antigen remains unidentified.

Sorting of CD4+ naive, central memory, regulatory and stem cell-like memory cells was performed via CD45RO/CCR7/CD25/CD127/CD95/CD27. Purity exceeded 95% in all sorted populations. The isolated RNA, all of it, was reverse transcribed, so expressed TCRB transcripts were what got sequenced. The protocol was immunoSEQ multiplex PCR, while the TCRdb copy is restricted to in-frame clones and leaves out a portion. Of approximately 600,000 clones in the sample, around 12% were seen once. This receptor was taken from a man aged 25 to 45 with type 1 diabetes. The rearrangement joins TRBV11-3 to TRBJ2-5; weak D call: TRBD1 (5 bases). The sample was naive CD4+ T cells from blood. This chain's CDR3 is CASSLRGTETQYF. The CDR3 coding sequence is TGTGCCAGCAGCTTAAGGGGAACAGAGACCCAGTACTTC.